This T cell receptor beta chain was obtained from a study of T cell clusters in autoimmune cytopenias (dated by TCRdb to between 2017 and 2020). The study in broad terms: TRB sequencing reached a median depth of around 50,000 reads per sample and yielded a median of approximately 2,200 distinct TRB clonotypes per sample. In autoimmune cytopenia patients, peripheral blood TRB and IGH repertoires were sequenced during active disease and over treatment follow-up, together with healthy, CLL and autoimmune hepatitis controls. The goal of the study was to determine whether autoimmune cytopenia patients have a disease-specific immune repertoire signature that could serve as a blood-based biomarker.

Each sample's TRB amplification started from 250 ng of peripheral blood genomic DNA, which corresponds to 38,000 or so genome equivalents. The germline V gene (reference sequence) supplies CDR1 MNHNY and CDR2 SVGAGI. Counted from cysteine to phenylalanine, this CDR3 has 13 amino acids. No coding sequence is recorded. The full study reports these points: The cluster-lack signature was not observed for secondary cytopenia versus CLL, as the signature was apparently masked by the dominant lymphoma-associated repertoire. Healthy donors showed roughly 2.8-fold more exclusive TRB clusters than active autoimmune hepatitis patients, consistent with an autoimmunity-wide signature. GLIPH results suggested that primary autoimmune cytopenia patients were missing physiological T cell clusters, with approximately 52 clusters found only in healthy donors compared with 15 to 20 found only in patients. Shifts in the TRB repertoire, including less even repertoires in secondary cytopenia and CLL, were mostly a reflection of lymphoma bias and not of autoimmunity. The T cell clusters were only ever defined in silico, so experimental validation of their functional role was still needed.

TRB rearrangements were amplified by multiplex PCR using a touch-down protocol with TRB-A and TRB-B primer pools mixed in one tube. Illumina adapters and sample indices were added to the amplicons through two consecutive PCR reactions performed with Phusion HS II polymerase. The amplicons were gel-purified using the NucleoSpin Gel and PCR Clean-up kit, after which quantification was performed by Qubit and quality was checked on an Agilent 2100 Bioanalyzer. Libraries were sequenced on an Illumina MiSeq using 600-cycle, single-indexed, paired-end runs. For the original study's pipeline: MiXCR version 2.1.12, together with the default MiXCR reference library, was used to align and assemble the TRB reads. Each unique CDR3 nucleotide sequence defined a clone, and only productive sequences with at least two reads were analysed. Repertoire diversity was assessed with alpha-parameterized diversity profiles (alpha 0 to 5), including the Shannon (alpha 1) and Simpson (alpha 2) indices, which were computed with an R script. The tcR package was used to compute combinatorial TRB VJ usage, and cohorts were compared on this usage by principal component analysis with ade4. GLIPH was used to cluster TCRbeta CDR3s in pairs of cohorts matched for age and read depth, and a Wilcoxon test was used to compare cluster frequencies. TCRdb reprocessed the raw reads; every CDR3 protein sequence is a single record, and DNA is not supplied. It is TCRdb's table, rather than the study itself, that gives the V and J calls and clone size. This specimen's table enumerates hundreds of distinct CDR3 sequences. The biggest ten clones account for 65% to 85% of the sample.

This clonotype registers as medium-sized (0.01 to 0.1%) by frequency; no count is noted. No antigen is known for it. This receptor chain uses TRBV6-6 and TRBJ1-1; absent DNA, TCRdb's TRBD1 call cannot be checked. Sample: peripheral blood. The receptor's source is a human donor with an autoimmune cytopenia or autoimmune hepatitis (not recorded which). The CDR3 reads CASSQGWDTEAFF.